The rows below give T cell receptor beta chains drawn from one sample of a study of shared clonotypes between healthy human individuals. Here immunoSEQ multiplex PCR was the method, and the copy in TCRdb shows in-frame clones only, minus some. The table includes approximately 530,000 clones, approximately 94% detected once. Source material: naive CD4+ T cells sorted from blood. Every receptor here comes from a woman aged 25-40 years in good health. CDR3s include the opening cysteine and the closing phenylalanine or tryptophan. Fields, in order: J gene, D gene, clone size, V gene, CDR3 protein, CDR3 DNA. D genes are given only for firm matches. Size tells how often a clone was seen (once, few, many) or the class of an expanded clone, and some rows leave it out.

>TRBJ2-7|NA|NA|TRBV5-1
CASSLGRVDEQYF
TGCGCCAGCAGCTTGGGACGGGTGGACGAGCAGTACTTC
>TRBJ1-2|TRBD1|NA|TRBV27
CASARDRANYGYTF
TGTGCCAGCGCCCGGGACAGAGCTAACTATGGCTACACCTTC
>TRBJ2-7|NA|NA|TRBV28
CASSIPGGIPYEQYF
TGTGCCAGCTCCATTCCTGGCGGGATCCCCTACGAGCAGTACTTC
>TRBJ2-5|TRBD1|NA|TRBV19
CASSRQGVVETQYF
TGTGCCAGTAGTAGACAGGGGGTGGTAGAGACCCAGTACTTC
>TRBJ1-3|NA|NA|TRBV15
CATSHLPGAGNTIYF
TGTGCCACCAGCCATCTGCCGGGAGCTGGAAACACCATATATTTT
>TRBJ2-2|NA|NA|TRBV5-6
CASSGGWGTGELFF
TGTGCCAGCAGCGGGGGATGGGGTACCGGGGAGCTGTTTTTT
>TRBJ2-1|TRBD2|NA|TRBV2
CASSVAGGTINEQFF
TGTGCCAGCAGTGTGGCGGGAGGGACTATCAATGAGCAGTTCTTC
>TRBJ2-7|NA|NA|TRBV19
CASSTKDRGAGEQYF
TGTGCCAGTAGTACCAAGGACCGGGGGGCTGGCGAGCAGTACTTC
>TRBJ2-1|TRBD1|NA|TRBV14
CASSPKRTGVTYNEQFF
TGTGCCAGCAGCCCTAAACGGACAGGGGTGACCTACAATGAGCAGTTCTTC
>TRBJ2-7|NA|NA|TRBV15
CATSRDLEGEKGF
TGTGCCACCAGCAGAGATCTCGAGGGGGAAAAGGGATTC
>TRBJ2-7|NA|NA|TRBV6-5
CASSYDSLRPYEQYF
TGTGCCAGCAGTTATGACTCTTTGAGGCCGTACGAGCAGTACTTC
>TRBJ2-7|TRBD2|NA|TRBV11-2
CASSLRGASGTYEQYF
TGTGCCAGCAGCTTACGTGGGGCTAGCGGAACCTACGAGCAGTACTTC
>TRBJ2-7|NA|NA|TRBV5-1
CASSLGQGATYEQYF
TGCGCCAGCAGCTTGGGGCAGGGAGCTACCTACGAGCAGTACTTC
>TRBJ1-4|TRBD1|NA|TRBV6-6
CASSPTGTGGDEKLFF
TGTGCCAGCAGCCCCACCGGGACAGGGGGCGATGAAAAACTGTTTTTT
>TRBJ1-5|NA|NA|TRBV4-1
CASSQVGQKNQPQHF
TGCGCCAGCAGCCAAGTCGGACAGAAAAATCAGCCCCAGCATTTT
>TRBJ2-2|NA|NA|TRBV19
CASSILGLGNTGELFF
TGTGCCAGTAGTATTCTCGGGCTAGGGAACACCGGGGAGCTGTTTTTT
>TRBJ1-4|NA|once|TRBV28
CASSSDSSSTNEKLFF
TGTGCCAGCAGTAGCGACAGCAGCTCAACTAATGAAAAACTGTTTTTT
>TRBJ2-6|TRBD1|NA|TRBV27
CASSFVGQGTPGANVLTF
TGTGCCAGCAGTTTCGTGGGACAGGGGACACCTGGGGCCAACGTCCTGACTTTC
>TRBJ1-1|NA|NA|TRBV28
CASRPGGSAEAFF
TGTGCCAGCAGGCCGGGAGGCTCGGCTGAAGCTTTCTTT
>TRBJ2-7|TRBD1|NA|TRBV28
CASTIGGDRVVIGQYF
TGTGCCAGCACCATCGGAGGGGACAGGGTAGTCATTGGGCAGTACTTC
>TRBJ1-1|NA|NA|TRBV29-1
CSESSRDGVKRRTEAFF
TGCAGCGAGTCCTCCCGGGACGGCGTTAAGAGGAGGACTGAAGCTTTCTTT
>TRBJ2-1|NA|NA|TRBV4-1
CASSQDARPHQFF
TGCGCCAGCAGCCAAGACGCCAGGCCTCATCAGTTCTTC
>TRBJ2-7|NA|NA|TRBV2
CAESSVTYEQYF
TGTGCCGAATCAAGTGTCACCTACGAGCAGTACTTC
>TRBJ2-7|NA|NA|TRBV10-3
CAISALTYEQYF
TGTGCCATCAGTGCCCTTACCTACGAGCAGTACTTC
>TRBJ2-1|TRBD2|NA|TRBV7-8
CASSPWIAGYNEQFF
TGTGCCAGCAGCCCTTGGATAGCGGGGTACAATGAGCAGTTCTTC
>TRBJ2-7|NA|NA|TRBV25-1
CASGRPSLSEQYF
TGTGCCAGCGGCCGGCCCTCCCTTTCCGAGCAGTACTTC
>TRBJ2-1|TRBD1|NA|TRBV7-6
CASSLERQGARNEQFF
TGTGCCAGCAGCTTAGAACGGCAGGGGGCTAGGAATGAGCAGTTCTTC
>TRBJ2-3|NA|NA|TRBV19
CASSRQAYTDTQYF
TGTGCCAGTAGTCGACAGGCTTACACAGATACGCAGTATTTT
>TRBJ1-3|NA|NA|TRBV7-8
CASSPRRGLSSGNTIYF
TGTGCCAGCAGCCCGAGGAGAGGACTGTCCTCTGGAAACACCATATATTTT
>TRBJ2-7|TRBD1|once|TRBV6-6
CASSYGQGSYEQYF
TGTGCCAGCAGTTACGGACAGGGTTCCTACGAGCAGTACTTC
>TRBJ2-6|NA|NA|TRBV18
CASSPVTTGANVLTF
TGTGCCAGCTCACCAGTTACTACTGGGGCCAACGTCCTGACTTTC
>TRBJ2-1|TRBD2|NA|TRBV11-3
CASSLGSGVNNEQFF
TGTGCCAGCAGCTTGGGTAGCGGGGTCAACAATGAGCAGTTCTTC